This TCR beta chain is from a study of blood T cells in healthy people across ages. The use of a sample-barcoded 5' primer and a J-beta primer mix characterized a second PCR of 7 to 11 cycles. The template-switch adaptor was a 5' adaptor with 12 random nucleotides. It tagged each cDNA molecule. TCRdb passed the 5' RACE reads through MiXCR, listing each CDR3 protein once. The repertoire has 800,000 to 950,000 distinct CDR3 sequences, under 50% of them found once; the top ten carry 13%. The TCR sequence derives from a man aged 25 to 40 in good health. Sample: blood.

CDR3 sequence reads: CASSQEPGVSQPQHF. The DNA of the CDR3 is TGTGCCAGCAGCCAAGAGCCAGGGGTCTCTCAGCCCCAGCATTTT. The chain uses TRBV3-1 and TRBJ1-5; TRBD1 might be the D (6 bases). Trimming left V 0 bases short and J 6 bases short, with 12 bases between. In germline, CDR1 is LGHDT, CDR2 YNNKEL (reference sequence). This CDR3 has 15 residues.